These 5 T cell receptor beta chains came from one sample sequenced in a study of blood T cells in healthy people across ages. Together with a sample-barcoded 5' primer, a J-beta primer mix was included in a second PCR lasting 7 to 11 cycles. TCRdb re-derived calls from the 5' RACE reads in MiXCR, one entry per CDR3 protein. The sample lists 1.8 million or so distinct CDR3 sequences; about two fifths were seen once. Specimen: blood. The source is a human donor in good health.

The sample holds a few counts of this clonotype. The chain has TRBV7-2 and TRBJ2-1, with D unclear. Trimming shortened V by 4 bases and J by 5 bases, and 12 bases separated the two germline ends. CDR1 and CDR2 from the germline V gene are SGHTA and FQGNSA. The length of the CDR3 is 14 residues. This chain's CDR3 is CASSYDSKNNEQFF. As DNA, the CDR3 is TGTGCCAGCAGCTATGACTCGAAGAACAATGAGCAGTTCTTC.

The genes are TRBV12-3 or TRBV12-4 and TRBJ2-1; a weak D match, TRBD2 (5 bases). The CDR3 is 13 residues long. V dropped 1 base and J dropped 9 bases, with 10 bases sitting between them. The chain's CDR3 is CASSLVGRGEQFF. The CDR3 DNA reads TGTGCCAGCAGTTTAGTCGGCCGGGGTGAGCAGTTCTTC.

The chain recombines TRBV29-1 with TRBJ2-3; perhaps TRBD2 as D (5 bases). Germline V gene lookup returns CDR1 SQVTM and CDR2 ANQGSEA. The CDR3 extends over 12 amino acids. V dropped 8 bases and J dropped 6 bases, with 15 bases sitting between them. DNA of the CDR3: TGCAGCTTCAGAGGGTTTTCCGATACGCAGTATTTT. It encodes CSFRGFSDTQYF.

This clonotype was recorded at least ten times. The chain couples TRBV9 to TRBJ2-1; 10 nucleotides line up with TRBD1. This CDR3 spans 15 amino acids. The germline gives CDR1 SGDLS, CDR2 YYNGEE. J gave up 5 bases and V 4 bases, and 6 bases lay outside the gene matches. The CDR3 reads CASSIGTGAHNEQFF. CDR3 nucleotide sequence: TGTGCCAGCAGCATAGGGACAGGGGCCCACAATGAGCAGTTCTTC. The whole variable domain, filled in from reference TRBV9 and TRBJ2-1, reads DSGVTQTPKHLITATGQRVTLRCSPRSGDLSVYWYQQSLDQGLQFLIQYYNGEERAKGNILERFSAQQFPDLHSELNLSSLELGDSALYFCASSIGTGAHNEQFFGPGTRLTVL.

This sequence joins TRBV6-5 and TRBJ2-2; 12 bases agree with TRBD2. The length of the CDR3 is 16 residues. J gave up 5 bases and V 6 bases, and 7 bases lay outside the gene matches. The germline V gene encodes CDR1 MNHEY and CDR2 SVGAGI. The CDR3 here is CASSLLAGGRTGELFF. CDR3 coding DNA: TGTGCCAGCAGCCTACTAGCGGGGGGAAGGACCGGGGAGCTGTTTTTT.